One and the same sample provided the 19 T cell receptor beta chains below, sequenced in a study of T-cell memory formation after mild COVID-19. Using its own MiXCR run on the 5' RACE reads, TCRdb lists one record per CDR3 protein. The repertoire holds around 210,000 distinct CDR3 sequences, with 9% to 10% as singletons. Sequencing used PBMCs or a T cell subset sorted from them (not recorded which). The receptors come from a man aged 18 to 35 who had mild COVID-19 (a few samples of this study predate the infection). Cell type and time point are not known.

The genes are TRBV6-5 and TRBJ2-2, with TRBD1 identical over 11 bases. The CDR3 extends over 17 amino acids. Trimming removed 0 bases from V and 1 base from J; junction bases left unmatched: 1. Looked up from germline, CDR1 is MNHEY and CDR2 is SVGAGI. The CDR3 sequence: CASSYSGTGGNTGELFF. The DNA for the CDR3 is TGTGCCAGCAGTTACTCGGGGACAGGGGGGAACACCGGGGAGCTGTTTTTT.

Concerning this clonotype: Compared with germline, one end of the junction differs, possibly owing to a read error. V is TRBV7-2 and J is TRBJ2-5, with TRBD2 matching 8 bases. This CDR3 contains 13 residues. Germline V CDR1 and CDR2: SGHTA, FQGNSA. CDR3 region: CPSSTGGRETQYF. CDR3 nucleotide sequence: TGTCCCAGCAGCACGGGGGGGCGAGAGACCCAGTACTTC.

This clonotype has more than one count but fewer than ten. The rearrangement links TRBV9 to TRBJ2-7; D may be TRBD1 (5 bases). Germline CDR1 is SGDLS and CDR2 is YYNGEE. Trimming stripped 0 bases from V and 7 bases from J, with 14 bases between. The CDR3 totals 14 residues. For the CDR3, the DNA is TGTGCCAGCAGCGTAGTGGCTGGGGCGCGGGAGCAGTACTTC. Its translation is CASSVVAGAREQYF.

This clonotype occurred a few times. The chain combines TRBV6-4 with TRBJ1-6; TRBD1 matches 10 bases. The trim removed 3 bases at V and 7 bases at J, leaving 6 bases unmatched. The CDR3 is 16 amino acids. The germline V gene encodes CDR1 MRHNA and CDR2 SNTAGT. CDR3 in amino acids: CASSEQPGQGNSPLHF. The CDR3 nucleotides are TGTGCCAGCAGTGAGCAGCCGGGACAGGGGAATTCACCCCTCCACTTT.

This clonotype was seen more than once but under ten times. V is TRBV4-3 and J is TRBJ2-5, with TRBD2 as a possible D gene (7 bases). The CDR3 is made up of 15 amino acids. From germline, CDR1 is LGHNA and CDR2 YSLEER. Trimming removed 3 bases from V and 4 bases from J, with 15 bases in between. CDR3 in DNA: TGCGCCAGCAGCCAGACCGGGGGCGGGGGAGAGACCCAGTACTTC. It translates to CASSQTGGGGETQYF.

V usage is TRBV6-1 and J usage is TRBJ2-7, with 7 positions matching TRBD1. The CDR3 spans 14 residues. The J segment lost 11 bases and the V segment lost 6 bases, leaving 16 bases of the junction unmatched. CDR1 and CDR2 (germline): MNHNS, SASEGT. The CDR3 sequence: CASSEYLGTARKYV. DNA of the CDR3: TGTGCCAGCAGCGAATACCTCGGGACAGCGAGGAAGTACGTC.

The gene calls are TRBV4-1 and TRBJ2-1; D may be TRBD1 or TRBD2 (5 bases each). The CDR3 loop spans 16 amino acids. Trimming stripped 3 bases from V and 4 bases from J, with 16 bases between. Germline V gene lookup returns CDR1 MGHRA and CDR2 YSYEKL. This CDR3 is CASSQPGTRVYNEQFF. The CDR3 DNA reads TGCGCCAGCAGCCAGCCCGGGACGAGGGTTTACAATGAGCAGTTCTTC.

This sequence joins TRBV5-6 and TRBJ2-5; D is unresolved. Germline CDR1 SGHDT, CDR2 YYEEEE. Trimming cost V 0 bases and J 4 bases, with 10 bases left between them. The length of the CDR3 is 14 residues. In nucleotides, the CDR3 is TGTGCCAGCAGCTTGGGAAGAAAAGGAGAGACCCAGTACTTC. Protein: CASSLGRKGETQYF.

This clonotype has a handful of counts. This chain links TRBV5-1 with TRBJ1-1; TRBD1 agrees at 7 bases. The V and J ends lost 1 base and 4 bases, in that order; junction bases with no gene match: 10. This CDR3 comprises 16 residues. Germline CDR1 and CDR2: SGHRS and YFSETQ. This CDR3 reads CASSLTGVLFATEAFF. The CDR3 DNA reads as TGCGCCAGCAGCTTGACAGGGGTTCTTTTCGCCACTGAAGCTTTCTTT. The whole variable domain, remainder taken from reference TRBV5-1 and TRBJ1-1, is KAGVTQTPRYLIKTRGQQVTLSCSPISGHRSVSWYQQTPGQGLQFLFEYFSETQRNKGNFPGRFSGRQFSNSRSEMNVSTLELGDSALYLCASSLTGVLFATEAFFGQGTRLTVV.

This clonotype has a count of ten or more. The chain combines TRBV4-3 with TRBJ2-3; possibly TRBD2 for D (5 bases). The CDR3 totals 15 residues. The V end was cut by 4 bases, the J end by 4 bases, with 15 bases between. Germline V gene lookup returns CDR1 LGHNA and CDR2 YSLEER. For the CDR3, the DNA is TGCGCCAGCAGCCGGGCCCCGGGGATCGCAGATACGCAGTATTTT. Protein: CASSRAPGIADTQYF.

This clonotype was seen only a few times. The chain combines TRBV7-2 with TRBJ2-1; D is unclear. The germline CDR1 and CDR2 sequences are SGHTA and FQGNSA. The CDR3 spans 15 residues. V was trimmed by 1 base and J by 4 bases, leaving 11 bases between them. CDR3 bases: TGTGCCAGCAGCTTAGGGCTGCCCGCATACAATGAGCAGTTCTTC. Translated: CASSLGLPAYNEQFF.

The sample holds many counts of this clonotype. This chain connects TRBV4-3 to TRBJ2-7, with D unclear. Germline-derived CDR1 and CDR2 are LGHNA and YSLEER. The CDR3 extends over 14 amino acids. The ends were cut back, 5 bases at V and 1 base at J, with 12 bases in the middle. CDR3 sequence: CASSTGPNSYEQYF. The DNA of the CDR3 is TGCGCCAGCAGCACCGGACCGAATTCCTACGAGCAGTACTTC.

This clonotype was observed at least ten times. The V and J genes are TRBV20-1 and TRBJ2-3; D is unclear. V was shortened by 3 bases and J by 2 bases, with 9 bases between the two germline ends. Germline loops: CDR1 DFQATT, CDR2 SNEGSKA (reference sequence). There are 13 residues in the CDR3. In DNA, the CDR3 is TGCAGTGCTAGCGCCGTCCTCACAGATACGCAGTATTTT. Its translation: CSASAVLTDTQYF.

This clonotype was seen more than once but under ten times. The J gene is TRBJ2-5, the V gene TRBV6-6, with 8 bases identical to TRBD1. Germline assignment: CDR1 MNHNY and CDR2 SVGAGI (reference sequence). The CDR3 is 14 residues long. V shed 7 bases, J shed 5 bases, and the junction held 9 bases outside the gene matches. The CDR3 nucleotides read TGTGCCAGCAAACAACAGGGGGGCCCGGAGACCCAGTACTTC. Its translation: CASKQQGGPETQYF.

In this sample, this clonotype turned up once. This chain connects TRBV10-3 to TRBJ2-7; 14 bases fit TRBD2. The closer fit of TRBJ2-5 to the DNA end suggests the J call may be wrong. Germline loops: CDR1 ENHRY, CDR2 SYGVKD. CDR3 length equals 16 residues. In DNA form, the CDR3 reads TGTGCCATCAGCTCGGGACTAGCGGGAGCCAGTGAGACCCAGTACTTC. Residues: CAISSGLAGASETQYF.

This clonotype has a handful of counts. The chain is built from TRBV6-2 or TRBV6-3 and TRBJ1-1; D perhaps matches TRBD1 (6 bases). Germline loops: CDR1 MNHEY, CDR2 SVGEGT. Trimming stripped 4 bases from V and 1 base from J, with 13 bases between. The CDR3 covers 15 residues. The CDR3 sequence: CASSFYRDGNTEAFF. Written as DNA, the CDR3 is TGTGCCAGCAGTTTCTACAGGGATGGGAACACTGAAGCTTTCTTT.

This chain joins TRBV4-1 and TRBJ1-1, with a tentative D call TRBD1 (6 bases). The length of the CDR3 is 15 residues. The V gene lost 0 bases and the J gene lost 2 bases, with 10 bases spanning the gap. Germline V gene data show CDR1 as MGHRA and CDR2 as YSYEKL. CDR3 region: CASSQEGTPNTEAFF. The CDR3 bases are TGCGCCAGCAGCCAAGAAGGGACACCAAACACTGAAGCTTTCTTT.

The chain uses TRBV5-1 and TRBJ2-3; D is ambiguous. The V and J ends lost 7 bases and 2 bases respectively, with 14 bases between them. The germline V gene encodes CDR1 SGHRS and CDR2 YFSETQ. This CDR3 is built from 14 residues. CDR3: CASADRPHTDTQYF. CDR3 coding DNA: TGCGCCAGCGCAGACCGGCCTCACACAGATACGCAGTATTTT.

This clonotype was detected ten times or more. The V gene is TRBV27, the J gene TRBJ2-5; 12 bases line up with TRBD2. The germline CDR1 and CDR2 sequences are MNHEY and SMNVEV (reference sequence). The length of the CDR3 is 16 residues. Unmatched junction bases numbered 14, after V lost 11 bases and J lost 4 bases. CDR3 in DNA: TGTGCCCGCTCTAGCGGGGGGGCCGGTTTGTTAGAGACCCAGTACTTC. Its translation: CARSSGGAGLLETQYF.